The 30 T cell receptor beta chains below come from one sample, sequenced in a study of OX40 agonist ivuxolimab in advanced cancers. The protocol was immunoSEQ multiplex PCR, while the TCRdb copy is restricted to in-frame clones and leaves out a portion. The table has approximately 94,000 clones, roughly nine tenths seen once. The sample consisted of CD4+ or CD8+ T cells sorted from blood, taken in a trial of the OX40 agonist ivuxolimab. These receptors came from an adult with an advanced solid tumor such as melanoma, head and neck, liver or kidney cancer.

This chain's CDR3 is CASSQERAEILRGELFF. The CDR3 DNA reads as TGCGCCAGCAGCCAAGAACGTGCAGAGATTCTAAGGGGGGAGCTGTTTTTT. This chain joins TRBV4-1 and TRBJ2-2, with D unresolved. From germline, CDR1 is MGHRA and CDR2 YSYEKL. V was trimmed by 0 bases and J by 8 bases, leaving 19 bases between them. CDR3 length: 17 amino acids.

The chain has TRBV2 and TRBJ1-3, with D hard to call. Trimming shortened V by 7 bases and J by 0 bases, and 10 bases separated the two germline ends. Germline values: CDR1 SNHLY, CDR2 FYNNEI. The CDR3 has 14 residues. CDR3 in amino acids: CASTNSGSGNTIYF. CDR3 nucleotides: TGTGCCAGCACTAATTCGGGCTCTGGAAACACCATATATTTT.

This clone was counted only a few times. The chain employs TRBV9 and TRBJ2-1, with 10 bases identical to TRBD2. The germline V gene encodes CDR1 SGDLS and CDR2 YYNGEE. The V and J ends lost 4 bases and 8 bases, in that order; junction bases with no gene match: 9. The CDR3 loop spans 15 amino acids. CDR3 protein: CASSLSGRALHEQFF. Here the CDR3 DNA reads TGTGCCAGCAGCCTAAGCGGGAGGGCCTTGCATGAGCAGTTCTTC.

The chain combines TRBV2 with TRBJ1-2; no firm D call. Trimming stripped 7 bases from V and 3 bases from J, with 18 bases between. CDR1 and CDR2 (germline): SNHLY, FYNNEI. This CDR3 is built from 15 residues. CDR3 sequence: CASKGYAGRDYGYTF. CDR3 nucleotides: TGTGCCAGCAAGGGTTATGCTGGACGTGACTATGGCTACACCTTC.

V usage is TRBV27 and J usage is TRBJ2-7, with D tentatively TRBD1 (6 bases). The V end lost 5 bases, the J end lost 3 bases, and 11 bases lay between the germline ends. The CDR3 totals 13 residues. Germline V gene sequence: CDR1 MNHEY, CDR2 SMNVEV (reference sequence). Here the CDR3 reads CASSPGQNYEQYF. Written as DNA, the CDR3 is TGTGCCAGCAGTCCCGGACAGAACTACGAGCAGTACTTC.

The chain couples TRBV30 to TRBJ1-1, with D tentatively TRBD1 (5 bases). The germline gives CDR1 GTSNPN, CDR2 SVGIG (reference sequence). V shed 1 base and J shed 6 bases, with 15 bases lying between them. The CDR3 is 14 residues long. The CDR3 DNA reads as TGTGCCTGGAGTGCCGACGGAGGGGACGCTGAAGCTTTCTTT. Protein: CAWSADGGDAEAFF.

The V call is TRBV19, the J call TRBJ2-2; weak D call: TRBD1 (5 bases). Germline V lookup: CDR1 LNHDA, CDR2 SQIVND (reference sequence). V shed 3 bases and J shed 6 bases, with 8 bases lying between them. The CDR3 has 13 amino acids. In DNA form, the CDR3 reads TGTGCCAGTAGTATCGTCAGGGCCGGGGAGCTGTTTTTT. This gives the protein CASSIVRAGELFF.

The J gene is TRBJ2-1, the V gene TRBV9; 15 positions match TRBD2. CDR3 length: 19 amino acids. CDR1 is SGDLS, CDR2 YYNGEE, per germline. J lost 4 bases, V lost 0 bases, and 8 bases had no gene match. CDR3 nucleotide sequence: TGTGCCAGCAGCGTAGAGTCCGGACTAGCGGGAGGGATATACAATGAGCAGTTCTTC. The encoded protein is CASSVESGLAGGIYNEQFF.

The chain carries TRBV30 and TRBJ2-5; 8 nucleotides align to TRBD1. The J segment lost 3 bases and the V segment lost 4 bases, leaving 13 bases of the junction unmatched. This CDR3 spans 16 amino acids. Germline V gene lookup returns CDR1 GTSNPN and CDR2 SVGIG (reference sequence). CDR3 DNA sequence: TGTGCCTGGAATGGGGGAGGCAGGGGGCGAGAAGAGACCCAGTACTTC. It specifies CAWNGGGRGREETQYF.

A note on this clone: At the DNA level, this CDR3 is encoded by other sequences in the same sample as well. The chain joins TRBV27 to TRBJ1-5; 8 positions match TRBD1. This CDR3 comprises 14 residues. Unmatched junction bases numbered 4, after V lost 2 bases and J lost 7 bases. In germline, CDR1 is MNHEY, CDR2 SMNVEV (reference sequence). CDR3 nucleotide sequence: TGTGCCAGCAGTTTAAGACAGGGGTACCAGCCCCAGCATTTT. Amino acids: CASSLRQGYQPQHF.

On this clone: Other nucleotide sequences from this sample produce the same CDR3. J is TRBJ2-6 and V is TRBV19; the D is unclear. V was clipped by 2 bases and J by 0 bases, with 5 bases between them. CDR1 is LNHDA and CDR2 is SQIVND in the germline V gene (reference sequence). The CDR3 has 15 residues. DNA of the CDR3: TGTGCCAGTAGTATAAGTGACTCTGGGGCCAACGTCCTGACTTTC. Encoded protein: CASSISDSGANVLTF. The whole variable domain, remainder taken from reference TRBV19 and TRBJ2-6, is DGGITQSPKYLFRKEGQNVTLSCEQNLNHDAMYWYRQDPGQGLRLIYYSQIVNDFQKGDIAEGYSVSREKKESFPLTVTSAQKNPTAFYLCASSISDSGANVLTFGAGSRLTVL.

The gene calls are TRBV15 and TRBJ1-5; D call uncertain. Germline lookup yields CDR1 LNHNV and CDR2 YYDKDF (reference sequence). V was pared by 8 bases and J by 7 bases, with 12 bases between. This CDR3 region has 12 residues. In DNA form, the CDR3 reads TGTGCCACCTCGGAGCTCAGGCAGCCCCAGCATTTT. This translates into CATSELRQPQHF. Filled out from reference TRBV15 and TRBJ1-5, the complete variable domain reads DAMVIQNPRYQVTQFGKPVTLSCSQTLNHNVMYWYQQKSSQAPKLLFHYYDKDFNNEADTPDNFQSRRPNTSFCFLDIRSPGLGDTAMYLCATSELRQPQHFGDGTRLSIL.

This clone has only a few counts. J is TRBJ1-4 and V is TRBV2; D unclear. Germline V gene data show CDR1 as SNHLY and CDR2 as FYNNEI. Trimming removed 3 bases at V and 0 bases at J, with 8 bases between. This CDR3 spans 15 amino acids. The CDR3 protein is CASSDVATTNEKLFF. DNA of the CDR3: TGTGCCAGCAGTGACGTAGCCACAACTAATGAAAAACTGTTTTTT. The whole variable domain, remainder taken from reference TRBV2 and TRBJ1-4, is EPEVTQTPSHQVTQMGQEVILRCVPISNHLYFYWYRQILGQKVEFLVSFYNNEISEKSEIFDDQFSVERPDGSNFTLKIRSTKLEDSAMYFCASSDVATTNEKLFFGSGTQLSVL.

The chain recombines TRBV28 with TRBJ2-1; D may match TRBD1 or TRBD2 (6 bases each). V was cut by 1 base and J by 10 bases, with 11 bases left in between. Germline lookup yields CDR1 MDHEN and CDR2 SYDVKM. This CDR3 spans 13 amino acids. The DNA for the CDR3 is TGTGCCAGCAGTTTATTGATAGGGGGGGAGCAGTTCTTC. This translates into CASSLLIGGEQFF. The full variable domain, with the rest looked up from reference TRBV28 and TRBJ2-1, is DVKVTQSSRYLVKRTGEKVFLECVQDMDHENMFWYRQDPGLGLRLIYFSYDVKMKEKGDIPEGYSVSREKKERFSLILESASTNQTSMYLCASSLLIGGEQFFGPGTRLTVL.

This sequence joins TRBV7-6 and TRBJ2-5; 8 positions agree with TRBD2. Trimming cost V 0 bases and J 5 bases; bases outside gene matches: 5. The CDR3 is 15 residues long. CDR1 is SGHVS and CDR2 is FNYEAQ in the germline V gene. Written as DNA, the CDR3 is TGTGCCAGCAGCTTAGCCGCGGGGGGTACGGAGACCCAGTACTTC. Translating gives CASSLAAGGTETQYF.

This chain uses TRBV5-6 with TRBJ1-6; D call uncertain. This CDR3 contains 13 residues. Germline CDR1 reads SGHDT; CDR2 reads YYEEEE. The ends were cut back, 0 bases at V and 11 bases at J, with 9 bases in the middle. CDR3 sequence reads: CASSLGNSTPLHF. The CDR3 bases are TGTGCCAGCAGCTTGGGTAATAGTACACCCCTCCACTTT.

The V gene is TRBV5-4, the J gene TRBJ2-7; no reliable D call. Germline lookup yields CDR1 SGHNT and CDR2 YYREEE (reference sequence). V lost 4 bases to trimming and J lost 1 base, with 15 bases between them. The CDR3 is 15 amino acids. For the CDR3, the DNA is TGTGCCAGCAGCCCCGACTCCTTTGGGTCCTACGAGCAGTACTTC. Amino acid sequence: CASSPDSFGSYEQYF.

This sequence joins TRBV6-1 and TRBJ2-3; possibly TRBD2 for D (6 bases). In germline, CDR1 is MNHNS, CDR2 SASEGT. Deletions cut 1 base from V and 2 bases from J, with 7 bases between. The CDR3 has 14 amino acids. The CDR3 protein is CASSEGRDTDTQYF. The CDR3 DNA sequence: TGTGCCAGCAGTGAAGGGCGGGACACAGATACGCAGTATTTT.

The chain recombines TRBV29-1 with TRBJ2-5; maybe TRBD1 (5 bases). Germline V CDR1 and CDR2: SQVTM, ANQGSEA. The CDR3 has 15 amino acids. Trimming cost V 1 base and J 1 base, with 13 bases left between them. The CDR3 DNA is TGCAGCGTTGAAGGGGGAACAGGATCCCAAGAGACCCAGTACTTC. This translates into CSVEGGTGSQETQYF.

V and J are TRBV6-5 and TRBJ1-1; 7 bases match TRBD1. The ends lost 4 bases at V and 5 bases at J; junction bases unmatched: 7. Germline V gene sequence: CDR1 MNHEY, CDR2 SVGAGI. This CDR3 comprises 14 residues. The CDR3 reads CASSLGGEWTEAFF. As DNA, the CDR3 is TGTGCCAGCAGTTTAGGGGGCGAATGGACTGAAGCTTTCTTT.

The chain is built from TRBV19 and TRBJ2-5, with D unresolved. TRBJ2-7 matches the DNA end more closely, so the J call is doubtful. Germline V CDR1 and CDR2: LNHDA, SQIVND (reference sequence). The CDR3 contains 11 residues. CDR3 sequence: CASSIGGEQYF. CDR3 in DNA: TGTGCCAGTAGTATTGGCGGCGAGCAGTACTTC.

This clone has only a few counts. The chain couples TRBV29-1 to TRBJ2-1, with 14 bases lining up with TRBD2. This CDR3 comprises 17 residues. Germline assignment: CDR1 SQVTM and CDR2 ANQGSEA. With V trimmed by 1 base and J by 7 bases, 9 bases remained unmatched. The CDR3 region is CSVEGLAGGPGGNEQFF. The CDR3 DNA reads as TGCAGCGTTGAAGGACTAGCGGGAGGGCCGGGAGGGAATGAGCAGTTCTTC.

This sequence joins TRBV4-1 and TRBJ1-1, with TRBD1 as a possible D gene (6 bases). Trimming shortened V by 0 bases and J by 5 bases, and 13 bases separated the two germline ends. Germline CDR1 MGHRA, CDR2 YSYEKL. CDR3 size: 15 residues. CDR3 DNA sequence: TGCGCCAGCAGCCAAGATGGGGGCGGCGGGACTGAAGCTTTCTTT. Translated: CASSQDGGGGTEAFF.

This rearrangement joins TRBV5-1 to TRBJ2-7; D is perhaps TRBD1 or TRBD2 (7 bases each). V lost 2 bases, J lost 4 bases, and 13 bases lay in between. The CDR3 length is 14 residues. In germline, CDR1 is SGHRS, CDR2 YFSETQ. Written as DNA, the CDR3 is TGCGCCAGCAGCTTTACAGGGGAGGGATACGAGCAGTACTTC. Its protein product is CASSFTGEGYEQYF.

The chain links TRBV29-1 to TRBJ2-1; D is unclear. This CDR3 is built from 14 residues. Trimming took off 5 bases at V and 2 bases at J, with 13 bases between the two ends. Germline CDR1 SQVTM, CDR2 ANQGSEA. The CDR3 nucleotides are TGCAGCGTTATCGACTTCGGCACCTACAATGAGCAGTTCTTC. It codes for CSVIDFGTYNEQFF.

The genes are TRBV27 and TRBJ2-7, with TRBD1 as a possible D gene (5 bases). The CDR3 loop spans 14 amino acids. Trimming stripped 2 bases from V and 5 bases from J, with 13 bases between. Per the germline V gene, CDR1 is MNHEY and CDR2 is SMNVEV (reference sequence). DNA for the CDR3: TGTGCCAGCAGTTTAGGGCAGGGTATCAACGAGCAGTACTTC. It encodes CASSLGQGINEQYF.

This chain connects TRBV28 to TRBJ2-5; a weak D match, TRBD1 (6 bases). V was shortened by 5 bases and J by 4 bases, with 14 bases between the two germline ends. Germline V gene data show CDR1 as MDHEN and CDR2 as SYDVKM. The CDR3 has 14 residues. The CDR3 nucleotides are TGTGCCAGCAGTCCCAGGCAGGGGAGAGAGACCCAGTACTTC. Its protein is CASSPRQGRETQYF.

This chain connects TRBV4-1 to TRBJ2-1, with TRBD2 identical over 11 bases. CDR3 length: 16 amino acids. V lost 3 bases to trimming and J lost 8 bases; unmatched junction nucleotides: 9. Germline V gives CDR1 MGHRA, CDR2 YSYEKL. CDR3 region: CASSQETSGIFYEQFF. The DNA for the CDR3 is TGCGCCAGCAGCCAGGAGACTAGCGGGATTTTTTATGAGCAGTTCTTC.

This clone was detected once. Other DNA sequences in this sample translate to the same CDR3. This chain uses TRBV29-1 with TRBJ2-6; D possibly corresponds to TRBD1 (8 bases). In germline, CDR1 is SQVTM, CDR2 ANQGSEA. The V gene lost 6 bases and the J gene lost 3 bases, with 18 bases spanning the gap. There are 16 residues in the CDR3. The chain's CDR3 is CSVYHRGGDGANVLTF. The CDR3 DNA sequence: TGCAGCGTGTACCACAGGGGGGGGGATGGGGCCAACGTCCTGACTTTC.

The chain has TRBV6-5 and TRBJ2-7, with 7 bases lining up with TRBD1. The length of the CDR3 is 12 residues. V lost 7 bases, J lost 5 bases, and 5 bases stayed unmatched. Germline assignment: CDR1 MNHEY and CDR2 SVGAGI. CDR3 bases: TGTGCCAGCACCGAGACAGGGAACGAGCAGTACTTC. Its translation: CASTETGNEQYF.